Listed below are T cell receptor beta chains from one sample, sequenced in a study of T cells after somatic rescue of genetic block. This table comes from immunoSEQ multiplex PCR, and its TCRdb copy is limited to in-frame clones, with some not included. This table has 110,000 or so clones, 75% to 95% appearing once. The sample comprised peripheral blood mononuclear cells (PBMCs). The origin of the receptors is a woman between 18 and 29 years old. Each CDR3 is given with its conserved first and last residue. Fields, in order: clone size, V gene, D gene, J gene, CDR3 protein, CDR3 DNA. The D gene is left open where the match is weak. Only some rows state a clone size, as once, few, many or a class for expanded clones.

clone_size: -; v_call: TRBV4-3; d_call: TRBD1; j_call: TRBJ2-5; cdr3_aa: CASSQTGGGETQYF; cdr3_nt: TGCGCCAGCAGCCAAACAGGGGGCGGAGAGACCCAGTACTTC
clone_size: -; v_call: TRBV9; d_call: -; j_call: TRBJ1-6; cdr3_aa: CASSGDSGWTPLHF; cdr3_nt: TGTGCCAGCAGCGGAGACTCAGGGTGGACACCCCTCCACTTT
clone_size: few; v_call: TRBV30; d_call: -; j_call: TRBJ1-2; cdr3_aa: CAWSVQSGVGYTF; cdr3_nt: TGTGCCTGGAGTGTACAGTCAGGGGTTGGCTACACCTTC
clone_size: -; v_call: TRBV7-8; d_call: TRBD1; j_call: TRBJ2-3; cdr3_aa: CASSLRDRGPTDTQYF; cdr3_nt: TGTGCCAGCAGCTTACGAGACAGGGGACCGACAGATACGCAGTATTTT
clone_size: -; v_call: TRBV28; d_call: -; j_call: TRBJ1-5; cdr3_aa: CASSRNQPQHF; cdr3_nt: TGTGCCAGCAGCAGAAATCAGCCCCAGCATTTT
clone_size: -; v_call: TRBV6-6; d_call: -; j_call: TRBJ1-2; cdr3_aa: CASSNGNYGYTF; cdr3_nt: TGTGCCAGCAGCAACGGCAACTATGGCTACACCTTC
clone_size: -; v_call: TRBV7-3; d_call: -; j_call: TRBJ2-7; cdr3_aa: CASSPGIAGYEQYF; cdr3_nt: TGTGCCAGCAGCCCCGGGATCGCGGGCTACGAGCAGTACTTC
clone_size: -; v_call: TRBV21-1; d_call: -; j_call: TRBJ2-7; cdr3_aa: CASSKRRVRSYEQYF; cdr3_nt: TGTGCCAGCAGCAAACGCAGGGTCAGATCCTACGAGCAGTACTTC
clone_size: once; v_call: TRBV5-6; d_call: TRBD1; j_call: TRBJ1-2; cdr3_aa: CASSSPRGRGYTF; cdr3_nt: TGTGCCAGCAGCTCACCCAGGGGGCGCGGCTACACCTTC
clone_size: -; v_call: TRBV7-9; d_call: -; j_call: TRBJ2-1; cdr3_aa: CASSDFRGEQFF; cdr3_nt: TGTGCCAGCAGCGATTTTAGGGGTGAGCAGTTCTTC
clone_size: -; v_call: TRBV9; d_call: -; j_call: TRBJ1-3; cdr3_aa: CASSVAWDRSGNTIYF; cdr3_nt: TGTGCCAGCAGCGTAGCTTGGGACCGCTCTGGAAACACCATATATTTT
clone_size: -; v_call: TRBV14; d_call: TRBD1; j_call: TRBJ1-4; cdr3_aa: CASSLRTGGEKLFF; cdr3_nt: TGTGCCAGCAGCCTACGGACAGGGGGCGAAAAACTGTTTTTT
clone_size: few; v_call: TRBV5-4; d_call: -; j_call: TRBJ1-5; cdr3_aa: CASSLGTSSNQPQHF; cdr3_nt: TGTGCCAGCAGCTTGGGGACATCTTCAAATCAGCCCCAGCATTTT
clone_size: -; v_call: TRBV5-4; d_call: -; j_call: TRBJ1-1; cdr3_aa: CASSLGYTEAFF; cdr3_nt: TGTGCCAGCAGCCTAGGGTATACTGAAGCTTTCTTT
clone_size: once; v_call: TRBV4-3; d_call: TRBD1; j_call: TRBJ2-7; cdr3_aa: CASSPDRLGSYEQYF; cdr3_nt: TGCGCCAGCAGTCCGGACAGGTTAGGCTCCTACGAGCAGTACTTC
clone_size: -; v_call: TRBV27; d_call: -; j_call: TRBJ2-7; cdr3_aa: CASTDSSYEQYF; cdr3_nt: TGTGCCAGCACGGACAGCTCCTACGAGCAGTACTTC
clone_size: -; v_call: TRBV21-1; d_call: -; j_call: TRBJ1-4; cdr3_aa: CASSKTHMAAHFTTSF; cdr3_nt: TGTGCCAGCAGCAAAACCCACATGGCCGCCCACTTCACGACCTCTTTT
clone_size: -; v_call: TRBV19; d_call: -; j_call: TRBJ2-7; cdr3_aa: CASSMRGSNEQYF; cdr3_nt: TGTGCCAGTAGTATGAGGGGGTCTAACGAGCAGTACTTC
clone_size: -; v_call: TRBV5-4; d_call: -; j_call: TRBJ1-3; cdr3_aa: CASSLRGSSGNTIYF; cdr3_nt: TGTGCCAGCAGCTTACGAGGGAGCTCTGGAAACACCATATATTTT
clone_size: once; v_call: TRBV5-1; d_call: -; j_call: TRBJ1-1; cdr3_aa: CASTTSRGLDTEAFF; cdr3_nt: TGCGCCAGCACGACATCACGTGGTCTGGACACTGAAGCTTTCTTT
clone_size: few; v_call: TRBV19; d_call: -; j_call: TRBJ1-6; cdr3_aa: CASTTREPSSPLHF; cdr3_nt: TGTGCCAGTACCACTCGGGAGCCGAGTTCACCCCTCCACTTT
clone_size: -; v_call: TRBV28; d_call: -; j_call: TRBJ1-1; cdr3_aa: CASIRKRATEAFF; cdr3_nt: TGTGCCAGCATCAGGAAGAGGGCCACTGAAGCTTTCTTT
clone_size: -; v_call: TRBV5-1; d_call: -; j_call: TRBJ1-2; cdr3_aa: CASRGTSDYGYTF; cdr3_nt: TGCGCCAGCCGCGGGACAAGCGACTATGGCTACACCTTC
clone_size: few; v_call: TRBV11-2; d_call: -; j_call: TRBJ1-1; cdr3_aa: CASSLGSDTEAFF; cdr3_nt: TGTGCCAGCAGCCTAGGGTCGGACACTGAAGCTTTCTTT
clone_size: -; v_call: TRBV6-1; d_call: -; j_call: TRBJ1-3; cdr3_aa: CASSVRSQGTGNTIYF; cdr3_nt: TGTGCCAGCAGTGTCCGATCGCAGGGCACTGGAAACACCATATATTTT
clone_size: many; v_call: TRBV7-9; d_call: -; j_call: TRBJ1-2; cdr3_aa: CASSLATPGGGYTF; cdr3_nt: TGTGCCAGCAGCTTAGCGACTCCAGGTGGTGGCTACACCTTC
clone_size: -; v_call: TRBV9; d_call: -; j_call: TRBJ1-6; cdr3_aa: CASSVDPTGNSPLHF; cdr3_nt: TGTGCCAGCAGCGTCGACCCAACAGGGAATTCACCCCTCCACTTT
clone_size: -; v_call: TRBV7-9; d_call: TRBD1; j_call: TRBJ1-3; cdr3_aa: CASSLGDRGLSGNTIYF; cdr3_nt: TGTGCCAGCAGCTTAGGGGACAGGGGGCTGTCTGGAAACACCATATATTTT
clone_size: once; v_call: TRBV4-2; d_call: TRBD1; j_call: TRBJ1-5; cdr3_aa: CASSQVGTDRPQHF; cdr3_nt: TGTGCCAGCAGCCAAGTAGGGACAGATCGGCCCCAGCATTTT
clone_size: -; v_call: TRBV7-9; d_call: -; j_call: TRBJ1-1; cdr3_aa: CASRDGGNTEAFF; cdr3_nt: TGTGCCAGCCGCGATGGGGGGAACACTGAAGCTTTCTTT
clone_size: once; v_call: TRBV13; d_call: -; j_call: TRBJ2-5; cdr3_aa: CASSFRSERETQYF; cdr3_nt: TGTGCCAGCAGCTTCAGATCCGAGAGGGAGACCCAGTACTTC
clone_size: -; v_call: TRBV11-3; d_call: -; j_call: TRBJ2-3; cdr3_aa: CASSPLWGDTQYF; cdr3_nt: TGTGCCAGCAGCCCGCTGTGGGGAGATACGCAGTATTTT
clone_size: -; v_call: TRBV11-2; d_call: -; j_call: TRBJ2-4; cdr3_aa: CASSTSIVPAKNIQYF; cdr3_nt: TGTGCCAGCAGCACCTCCATAGTCCCAGCCAAAAACATTCAGTACTTC
clone_size: -; v_call: TRBV19; d_call: -; j_call: TRBJ1-2; cdr3_aa: CASSISGIPNYGYTF; cdr3_nt: TGTGCCAGTAGTATCTCCGGAATCCCTAACTATGGCTACACCTTC
clone_size: -; v_call: TRBV14; d_call: -; j_call: TRBJ1-2; cdr3_aa: CASSQTVDYGYTF; cdr3_nt: TGTGCCAGCAGCCAAACAGTCGACTATGGCTACACCTTC
clone_size: -; v_call: TRBV19; d_call: -; j_call: TRBJ1-3; cdr3_aa: CASSKGGGNTIYF; cdr3_nt: TGTGCCAGTAGTAAAGGGGGAGGAAACACCATATATTTT
clone_size: -; v_call: TRBV28; d_call: TRBD1; j_call: TRBJ2-7; cdr3_aa: CASSFGTVFSYEQYF; cdr3_nt: TGTGCCAGCAGTTTTGGGACAGTGTTCTCCTACGAGCAGTACTTC
clone_size: -; v_call: TRBV4-2; d_call: TRBD2; j_call: TRBJ2-1; cdr3_aa: CASSQTLAGGYNEQFF; cdr3_nt: TGTGCCAGCAGCCAGACCCTAGCGGGGGGCTACAATGAGCAGTTCTTC
clone_size: -; v_call: TRBV6-4; d_call: TRBD2; j_call: TRBJ2-1; cdr3_aa: CASSDSGGGVYNEQFF; cdr3_nt: TGTGCCAGCAGTGACTCGGGCGGGGGGGTTTACAATGAGCAGTTCTTC